The 5 T cell receptor beta chains presented below share a single source sample, sequenced in a study of CD8+ T cells in alopecia areata. Alopecia areata patients provided lesional scalp punch biopsies and peripheral blood. RNA was isolated and reverse transcribed to cDNA, the sequencing template. Here immunoSEQ multiplex PCR was the method, and the copy in TCRdb shows in-frame clones only, minus some. The sample lists about 19,000 clones; 60% to 80% were seen once. The input for sequencing was skin, taken at week 0. Source of these receptors: a human donor with alopecia areata.

V is TRBV7-2 and J is TRBJ2-1; 7 bases match TRBD2. Unmatched junction bases numbered 6, after V lost 8 bases and J lost 2 bases. The length of the CDR3 is 14 residues. Germline V CDR1 and CDR2: SGHTA, FQGNSA. The CDR3 nucleotides are TGTGCCAGCCTCTCGGGGACTACCTACAATGAGCAGTTCTTC. This codes for CASLSGTTYNEQFF.

The chain is built from TRBV5-1 and TRBJ1-1; maybe TRBD1 (6 bases). This CDR3 contains 13 residues. Germline V gene lookup returns CDR1 SGHRS and CDR2 YFSETQ. V gave up 1 base and J gave up 4 bases, with 8 bases separating them. In DNA, the CDR3 is TGCGCCAGCAGCTTGCTGGGGGCCACTGAAGCTTTCTTT. Its translation: CASSLLGATEAFF.

The chain has TRBV10-3 and TRBJ2-7; D is perhaps TRBD1 (5 bases). The CDR3 consists of 15 residues. Germline-derived CDR1 and CDR2 are ENHRY and SYGVKD. The V and J ends lost 3 bases and 3 bases respectively, with 15 bases between them. CDR3 sequence (DNA): TGTGCCATCAGTGACCCCGGACACCTGAGCTACGAGCAGTACTTC. Protein sequence: CAISDPGHLSYEQYF.

This clone has more than one count but fewer than ten. The rearrangement joins TRBV13 to TRBJ2-5, with 13 bases lining up with TRBD2. V trimming: 6 bases; J trimming: 7 bases; junction bases outside the gene matches: 14. The CDR3 loop spans 17 amino acids. Germline values: CDR1 PRHDT, CDR2 FYEKMQ (reference sequence). Here the CDR3 DNA reads TGTGCCAGCAGTGAAGCGCTTCGGACTAGCGGGGGCTCGACCCAGTACTTC. Translating it yields CASSEALRTSGGSTQYF.

DNA of the CDR3: TGTGCCAGCAGTTACGCGGCTAGCGGCAATGAGCAGTTCTTC. This codes for CASSYAASGNEQFF. The chain carries TRBV6-6 and TRBJ2-1, with 7 nucleotides matching TRBD2. Germline CDR1 MNHNY, CDR2 SVGAGI (reference sequence). V was pared by 2 bases and J by 6 bases, with 4 bases of the junction left unmatched. CDR3 length: 14 residues.